The rows below give T cell receptor beta chains drawn from one sample of a study of blood T cell repertoires in COVID-19. Sequenced by immunoSEQ multiplex PCR; TCRdb stores in-frame clones only, minus some. The sample yields around 100,000 clones, roughly 79% seen once. The specimen was peripheral blood. The receptors originated from a woman aged 70-85 years with acute or convalescent COVID-19. Each CDR3 is given with its conserved first and last residue. Fields, in order: D gene, clone size, J gene, V gene, CDR3 DNA, CDR3 protein. The D gene is left open where the match is weak. Size values are once, few and many counts, or a class for expanded clones, and some rows have none.

. . TRBJ2-5 TRBV24-1 TGTGCCACCAGTGATTTGCGTGGCAACCAAGAGACCCAGTACTTC CATSDLRGNQETQYF
. . TRBJ2-5 TRBV6-5 TGTGCCAGCAGCGTCACGGGGGAGACCCAGTACTTC CASSVTGETQYF
TRBD1 . TRBJ2-4 TRBV19 TGTGCCAGTAGTACATCGACAGGGGACATTCAGTACTTC CASSTSTGDIQYF
. . TRBJ1-6 TRBV11-2 TGTGCCAGCAGCCCTACCTCGGGGGAGGTATCACCCCTCCACTTT CASSPTSGEVSPLHF
. . TRBJ2-2 TRBV24-1 TGTGCCACCAGTCACGGGACAAACACCGGGGAGCTGTTTTTT CATSHGTNTGELFF
. once TRBJ1-1 TRBV18 TGTGCCAGCTCACCCAGACAGAACACTGAAGCTTTCTTT CASSPRQNTEAFF
. . TRBJ1-6 TRBV11-2 TGTGCCAGCAGCTTAGAGGGGACAACCAATTCACCCCTCCACTTT CASSLEGTTNSPLHF
. . TRBJ1-3 TRBV6-1 TGTGCCAGCAGTGACAGGGGAGGAAACACCATATATTTT CASSDRGGNTIYF
. . TRBJ1-2 TRBV2 TGTGCCAGCAGTGGGGCAGGTACTAACTATGGCTACACCTTC CASSGAGTNYGYTF
. . TRBJ2-5 TRBV5-1 TGCGCCAGCACCTTAGACTCGACCGGCTGGGAGACCCAGTACTTC CASTLDSTGWETQYF
. . TRBJ1-5 TRBV2 TGTGCCAGCAGTGAACGCGGGGTTAGCAATCAGCCCCAGCATTTT CASSERGVSNQPQHF
TRBD1 . TRBJ1-6 TRBV27 TGTGCCAGCAGTTTAGGGACAGGGACCAATTCACCCCTCCACTTT CASSLGTGTNSPLHF
. . TRBJ2-3 TRBV4-1 TGCGCCAGCAGCCAAGGGGGTAGCGAATTAAGCACAGATACGCAGTATTTT CASSQGGSELSTDTQYF
. once TRBJ1-4 TRBV6-6 TGTGCCAGCAGTCAGACAGCAGGGGCTGAAAAACTGTTTTTT CASSQTAGAEKLFF
TRBD2 . TRBJ2-3 TRBV5-6 TGTGCCAGCAGCAGTGCTGGGGCGGGGGGGCCCTCAGATACGCAGTATTTT CASSSAGAGGPSDTQYF
. . TRBJ1-4 TRBV7-6 TGTGCCAGCAGCTCGCGGGGAGGTGGAAATGAAAAACTGTTTTTT CASSSRGGGNEKLFF
TRBD2 . TRBJ2-3 TRBV5-4 TGTGCCAGCATGGTAGACGGGGGGGGCACAGATACGCAGTATTTT CASMVDGGGTDTQYF
. once TRBJ1-4 TRBV6-5 TGTGCCAGCACGCCGGGAGGATGGGGTGAAAAACTGTTTTTT CASTPGGWGEKLFF
. . TRBJ1-2 TRBV30 TGTGCCTGGACAGACAGTAACTATGGCTACACCTTC CAWTDSNYGYTF
. . TRBJ1-1 TRBV19 TGTGCCAGTGGGCAGGCAATGAACACTGAAGCTTTCTTT CASGQAMNTEAFF
. few TRBJ2-1 TRBV2 TGTGCCAGCAGTATGGGGGGGCCTTACAATGAGCAGTTCTTC CASSMGGPYNEQFF
. . TRBJ2-5 TRBV27 TGTGCCAGCAGTTTATGGAATACGGGGGTGCAAGAGACCCAGTACTTC CASSLWNTGVQETQYF
. . TRBJ2-5 TRBV7-3 TGTGCCAGCAGCTTATCTGTTCAAGAGACCCAGTACTTC CASSLSVQETQYF
TRBD1 . TRBJ1-1 TRBV3-1/TRBV3-2 TGTGCCAGCGCCGTACTCGCAGGGGGGTCTTGGAACACTGAAGCTTTCTTT CASAVLAGGSWNTEAFF
TRBD1 . TRBJ1-6 TRBV5-4 TGTGCCAGCAGTTCAGGGTTCCAGGGGGCTTCACCCCTCCACTTT CASSSGFQGASPLHF
. . TRBJ2-3 TRBV7-2 TGTGCCAGCACTCTATCCGCAAATACGCAGTATTTT CASTLSANTQYF
TRBD1 . TRBJ1-6 TRBV5-1 TGCGCCAGCAGCCCTGGACAGGGGCACTCACCCCTCCACTTT CASSPGQGHSPLHF
. . TRBJ1-1 TRBV5-5 TGTGCCAGCAGCCAAAACACTGAAGCTTTCTTT CASSQNTEAFF
TRBD2 . TRBJ2-6 TRBV7-3 TGTGCCAGCAGCCCCGACGGGGGGGTTCCTGGGGCCAACGTCCTGACTTTC CASSPDGGVPGANVLTF
. . TRBJ1-2 TRBV29-1 TGCAGCGTTGAAGGGAGGGGACTAAGCTATGGCTACACCTTC CSVEGRGLSYGYTF
. . TRBJ2-1 TRBV5-6 TGTGCCAGCAGCTTGTTACCAGCCTACAATGAGCAGTTCTTC CASSLLPAYNEQFF
. . TRBJ1-1 TRBV12-3/TRBV12-4 TGTGCCAGCAGTTTAGCACAGGGCACTGAAGCTTTCTTT CASSLAQGTEAFF
. few TRBJ1-3 TRBV27 TGTGCCAGCAGTCCGGGGTCTATTTCTGGAAACACCATATATTTT CASSPGSISGNTIYF
TRBD2 . TRBJ2-3 TRBV9 TGTGCCAGCAGTGGTTTAGGAGCGGGGGGGCCAGGTTTAAGCACAGATACGCAGTATTTT CASSGLGAGGPGLSTDTQYF
TRBD1 . TRBJ1-2 TRBV3-1/TRBV3-2 TGTGCCAGCAGCCAACTCGGGACAGGGGACTCTGGCTACACCTTC CASSQLGTGDSGYTF
. . TRBJ2-5 TRBV9 TGTGCCAGCAGCGTAGGGGGGGATGAGACCCAGTACTTC CASSVGGDETQYF
TRBD1 . TRBJ1-1 TRBV12-5 TGTGCTAGTGGTTTGGGACAGGGTCCAGGCACTGAAGCTTTCTTT CASGLGQGPGTEAFF
. . TRBJ2-5 TRBV14 TGTGCCAGCAGCCAAGGCGGGGAGACCCAGTACTTC CASSQGGETQYF
. once TRBJ1-1 TRBV2 TGTGCCAGCAGTGAGGGGGCTTGGACTGAAGCTTTCTTT CASSEGAWTEAFF
TRBD1 many TRBJ1-2 TRBV28 TGTGCCAGCAGTTACCGGGACAGGGGTTTTCATCGGGACTATGGCTACACCTTC CASSYRDRGFHRDYGYTF